This passage covers 8 T cell receptor beta chains from one sample sequenced in a study of Graves' ophthalmopathy and Graves' hyperthyroidism. RNA transcripts served as template for amplifying TCR beta CDR3 sequences. RT-PCR was first run with HTBI primers, then multiplex PCR in a second round. Using its own MiXCR run on the multiplex PCR reads, TCRdb lists one record per CDR3 protein. The sample holds some 350,000 distinct CDR3 sequences, roughly a sixth seen once. Sequences were obtained from peripheral blood. These receptors were obtained from an adult woman with stable Graves' hyperthyroidism.

A few counts support this clonotype. This sequence joins TRBV29-1 and TRBJ2-3; 9 nucleotides agree with TRBD1. The trim removed 4 bases at V and 5 bases at J, leaving 10 bases unmatched. This CDR3 is built from 15 residues. Germline values: CDR1 SQVTM, CDR2 ANQGSEA. CDR3 in DNA: TGCAGCGTTGCGGTGCCGGGACAGGGAAGAGATACGCAGTATTTT. The encoded protein is CSVAVPGQGRDTQYF.

Ten or more counts support this clonotype. J is TRBJ1-5 and V is TRBV24-1; no clear D gene. The V end was cut by 4 bases, the J end by 0 bases, with 12 bases between. CDR1 is KGHDR, CDR2 SFDVKD, per germline. This CDR3 contains 16 residues. For the CDR3, the DNA is TGTGCCACCAGTGACGGTCCTCAACATAGCAATCAGCCCCAGCATTTT. It encodes CATSDGPQHSNQPQHF.

V and J are TRBV6-4 and TRBJ1-2, with D tentatively TRBD1 (5 bases). V lost 2 bases and J 3 bases, leaving 10 bases between the germline ends. The germline V gene has CDR1 MRHNA and CDR2 SNTAGT. This CDR3 is 14 amino acids long. The chain's CDR3 is CASSDRDSDYGYTF. The CDR3 DNA reads as TGTGCCAGCAGTGACCGTGACAGTGACTATGGCTACACCTTC.

This clonotype was counted many times. The genes are TRBV20-1 and TRBJ1-5, with TRBD1 matching over 9 bases. V was clipped by 6 bases and J by 1 base; unmatched bases: 10. Per the germline V gene, CDR1 is DFQATT and CDR2 is SNEGSKA (reference sequence). The CDR3 has 16 residues. The CDR3 protein is CSAMTGGGMSNQPQHF. The CDR3 nucleotides are TGCAGTGCCATGACAGGGGGAGGAATGAGCAATCAGCCCCAGCATTTT.

This clonotype has more than one count but fewer than ten. The V and J genes are TRBV6-5 and TRBJ1-3; maybe TRBD1 (6 bases). Per germline, CDR1 MNHEY and CDR2 SVGAGI. This CDR3 comprises 15 residues. The germline V and J ends were trimmed by 0 bases and 4 bases, with 10 bases remaining between them. The CDR3 reads CASSYSIGQGNTIYF. The DNA of the CDR3 is TGTGCCAGCAGTTACTCGATCGGACAGGGAAACACCATATATTTT.

Comments on this clonotype: A much more abundant neighbour one base away suggests this may be a read error. The V gene is TRBV12-5, the J gene TRBJ2-2; TRBD2 is a possible D gene (5 bases). The CDR3 consists of 17 residues. The germline V gene has CDR1 LGHNT and CDR2 FRNRAP. The CDR3 DNA sequence: TGTGCTAGCGCAAGAGGGTCCTCCTCCGATTACACCGGGGAGCCGTTTTTT. It is translated as CASARGSSSDYTGEPFF.

This clonotype was seen many times. V is TRBV20-1 and J is TRBJ2-7; D remains unclear. V was cut by 3 bases and J by 4 bases, with 13 bases left in between. Germline V CDR1 and CDR2: DFQATT, SNEGSKA (reference sequence). This CDR3 has 13 amino acids. The CDR3 loop reads CSARESIGYEQYF. CDR3 coding DNA: TGCAGTGCTAGGGAAAGTATAGGGTACGAGCAGTACTTC.

The chain recombines TRBV7-8 with TRBJ2-7; 9 nucleotides line up with TRBD2. V was pared by 6 bases and J by 5 bases, with 2 bases of the junction left unmatched. The CDR3 is 12 residues long. Per germline, CDR1 SGHVS and CDR2 FQNEAQ. In DNA form, the CDR3 reads TGTGCCAGCAGGCGGGAGGGAGACGAGCAGTACTTC. Translated: CASRREGDEQYF.